The source of this T cell receptor beta chain is a study of T cells in tumors after PD-1 blockade. This CDR3 spans 15 amino acids. Germline V gives CDR1 MNHNS, CDR2 SASEGT. Trimming removed 0 bases at V and 2 bases at J, with 8 bases between. In its sample, this clone was seen a few times. Profiling relied on immunoSEQ multiplex PCR, and the TCRdb table lists in-frame clones only, not all of them. The sample carries approximately 47,000 clones, over 70% recorded once. This sequence originates from a human donor with basal cell carcinoma. The V gene is TRBV6-1, the J gene TRBJ1-3; possibly TRBD1 for D (5 bases). Here the sequenced sample was PBMCs, taken before anti-PD-1 treatment. The CDR3 bases are TGTGCCAGCAGTGAAGCGCAAGGGGCTGGAAACACCATATATTTT. This sequence encodes CASSEAQGAGNTIYF.